This T cell receptor beta chain emerged from a study of T-cell reconstitution after alpha-beta-depleted transplantation in children (dated by TCRdb to the mid-2010s). General notes on the study: The study quantitatively tracked T-cell immune reconstitution after TCRalphabeta/CD19-depleted allogeneic hematopoietic cell transplantation in children using TCR repertoire profiling. Study-wide conclusions, independent of this receptor: In some patients, high TCRbeta diversity at day 60 was attributed to recipient T cells and intrathymic progenitors that had survived conditioning. Over the following months the frequencies of hyperexpanded clones went down, and after one year T-cell counts and TCRbeta diversity were mostly credited to newly produced T cells. The apparently early recovery of alphabetaT-cell counts about two months after transplant reportedly depended on only several hundred rapidly expanded clones that came from non-depleted graft cells.

Deletion took 1 base off V and 3 bases off J, with a span of 9 bases between the germline ends. As encoded in the germline V gene, CDR1 is SGHDN while CDR2 is FVKESK. The CDR3 starts with the cysteine, ends with the phenylalanine, and has 14 residues. Only the CDR3 portion is preserved as DNA: 42 bases, with reading frame beginning at the first base. Libraries were built with PCR. Sequencer: Illumina HiSeq 2500. Molecular barcoding was employed in the preparation of TCR libraries, with unique molecular identifiers being used to normalize TCRbeta repertoire quantification. Using fastp trimming at Q25 and MiXCR clonotype assembly, TCRdb reanalyzed the public sequencing data and kept in-frame beta chains. Duplicate CDR3 protein sequences are folded into a single record with the most common DNA and genes. Here the sample has approximately 500,000 distinct CDR3 sequences; roughly 27% occur a single time. The biggest ten clones account for less than 40% of the sample.

The intended sense of this specimen's treatment or condition label: allogeneic hematopoietic cell transplantation with graft depleted of TCRalphabeta T cells and CD19 B cells. The transplant recipients were children given TCRalphabeta/CD19-depleted allogeneic hematopoietic cell grafts. This clonotype was counted between two and nine times. The clone's antigen remains unknown. Base qualities were left out, and no much larger clone turns up one base away. Recombination connected TRBV14 to TRBJ2-5, and perhaps TRBD1 as D gene, on 6 matching bases. This sequence was found in a boy under three years old with Wiskott-Aldrich syndrome, due to receive a stem cell transplant. Material: PBMCs, obtained before TCRalphabeta/CD19-depleted stem cell transplant. The CDR3 loop reads CASSQVRGEETQYF. At the DNA level, the sequence is TGTGCCAGCAGCCAAGTCAGGGGCGAAGAGACCCAGTACTTC.